This T cell receptor beta chain is drawn from a study of vaccination effects on CD4 cells after COVID-19. Study details: Peptide-pool stimulation followed by sequencing identified expanded antigen-specific CD4+ clonotypes in the ViraFEST assay. Study-wide points: The study found marked clonal contraction of infection- and vaccine-induced clones late after vaccination.

Cultured cells yielded isolated CD4+ T cells after approximately nine days. A half-volume exchange with IL-2 medium occurred on days 3 and 7. This clone has just one count. Its antigen is not identified. Sequencing used immunoSEQ multiplex PCR; TCRdb keeps in-frame clones, though not all of them. The sample has around 40,000 clones; roughly 65% are singletons. The CDR3 runs 16 residues. The J gene is TRBJ2-3, the V gene TRBV21-1. TRBV21-1 is described as a pseudogene. The origin of this receptor is a human donor who received a COVID-19 vaccine. Sample: CD4+ T cells from PBMCs cultured without peptide, taken before COVID-19 vaccination. The chain's CDR3 is CASSKGNPPPPDTQYF. DNA for the CDR3: TGTGCCAGCAGCAAAGGTAACCCTCCTCCCCCAGATACGCAGTATTTT.